This entry concerns a single TCR beta chain. No antigen is known for it. The data were obtained in a study of a mutant IDH1 vaccine in newly diagnosed glioma. Overall study context: Following radiotherapy alone, or alongside temozolomide cycles, vaccination was started after an interval of 4-6 weeks. Patients' prior therapy spanned radiotherapy, temozolomide, or both; most underwent both.

Trimming removed 4 bases at V and 5 bases at J, with 15 bases between. The CDR3 is made up of 15 amino acids. Germline values: CDR1 SGHRS, CDR2 YFSETQ. Using immunoSEQ multiplex PCR, the repertoire was profiled, and TCRdb retains in-frame clones only, with some absent. This table has 60,000 to 65,000 clones, over 80% appearing once. This sample's time point: week 47, end of study. What each vaccine dose contained was 300 ug of mutant IDH1 20-mer peptide, accompanied by topical imiquimod. Patients carried new grade 3 or 4 IDH1-mutant astrocytomas lacking nuclear ATRX. This sequence joins TRBV5-1 and TRBJ1-4, with D perhaps matching TRBD1 (6 bases). The source material was PBMCs, sampled from a glioma patient whose treatment included an IDH1 peptide vaccine. The receptor was isolated from a man aged 25-45 years with glioma. As DNA, the CDR3 is TGCGCCAGCAGCCCAGGGGTTTCCCTAAATGAAAAACTGTTTTTT. Translation gives CASSPGVSLNEKLFF.